The clone carrying this TCR beta chain was seen many times. Its antigen is not identified. The source of the sample is a study of neurological immune-mediated disorders. The cDNA came from 5'RACE with 10-nucleotide random UMIs. Each CDR3 protein is one row after TCRdb ran MiXCR on the 5' RACE reads. The table has some 20,000 distinct CDR3 sequences, about 15% seen once; the top ten hold 7.8%. Germline V lookup: CDR1 DFQATT, CDR2 SNEGSKA (reference sequence). V lost 4 bases and J lost 7; bases outside the gene matches: 13. This CDR3 region has 15 residues. Findings of the study overall: The absence of shared CDR3 amino acid sequences among expanded clones across subjects suggests private repertoires in all groups.

The sequenced sample consisted of CD4+ T cells from blood. This receptor was obtained from a woman in her fifties or sixties with HTLV-1-associated myelopathy (HAM/TSP). V gene TRBV20-1 combines with J gene TRBJ1-5; 7 bases map to TRBD1. This CDR3 reads CSAKGQAAFRQPQHF. CDR3 in DNA: TGCAGTGCTAAAGGACAGGCAGCTTTTCGACAGCCCCAGCATTTT.